Below, one T cell receptor (beta chain) is given with its context. The antigen is undetermined. This CDR3 spans 14 amino acids. In germline, CDR1 is LGHDT, CDR2 YNNKEL (reference sequence). Trimming cost V 6 bases and J 1 base, with 12 bases left between them. Unique molecular identifiers were present on cDNA, and template switching added a universal primer site. Using its own MiXCR run on the 5' RACE reads, TCRdb lists one record per CDR3 protein. The data contain more than 650,000 distinct CDR3 sequences, around 6.1% of them singletons. The data are from a study of identical twins. Study-wide results and caveats: Potential partial confounding of zero-insertion analyses by invariant MAIT and iNKT cells was noted. Shared out-of-frame alpha sequences (those common to twins) showed excess low generation probability.

The TCR comes from a man aged 18 to 30 in good health. Sequences were obtained from naive T cells sorted from blood. V and J are TRBV3-1 and TRBJ1-1; a possible D gene is TRBD1 (5 bases). The CDR3 bases are TGTGCCAGCAGGGAGACAGACTCGAACACTGAAGCTTTCTTT. Encoded protein: CASRETDSNTEAFF.